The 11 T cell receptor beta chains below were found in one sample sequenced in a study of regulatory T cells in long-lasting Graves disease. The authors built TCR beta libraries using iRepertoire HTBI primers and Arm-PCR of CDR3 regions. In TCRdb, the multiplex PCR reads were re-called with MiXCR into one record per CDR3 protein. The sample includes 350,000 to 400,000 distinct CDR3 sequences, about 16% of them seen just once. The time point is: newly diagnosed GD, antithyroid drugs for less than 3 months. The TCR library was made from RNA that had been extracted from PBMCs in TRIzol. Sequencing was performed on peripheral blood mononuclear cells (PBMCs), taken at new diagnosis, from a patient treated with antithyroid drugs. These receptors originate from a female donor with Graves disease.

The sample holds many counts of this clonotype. CDR3 nucleotide sequence: TGTGCCAGCAGCCCAGGACAGGGGGGGGATCAGCCCCAGCATTTT. It codes for CASSPGQGGDQPQHF. This sequence joins TRBV7-9 and TRBJ1-5; 10 positions agree with TRBD1. CDR1 and CDR2 (germline): SEHNR, FQNEAQ (reference sequence). This CDR3 is 15 amino acids long. Trimming removed 5 bases from V and 5 bases from J; junction bases left unmatched: 6. Full variable domain (rest looked up from reference TRBV7-9 and TRBJ1-5): DTGVSQNPRHKITKRGQNVTFRCDPISEHNRLYWYRQTLGQGPEFLTYFQNEAQLEKSRLLSDRFSAERPKGSFSTLEIQRTEQGDSAMYLCASSPGQGGDQPQHFGDGTRLSIL.

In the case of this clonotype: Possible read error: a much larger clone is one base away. The CDR3 DNA reads TGTGTCACCAGCGGAACTAGCGACGCCTACAATGAGCAGTTCTTC. This encodes CVTSGTSDAYNEQFF. The gene calls are TRBV15 and TRBJ2-1, with 7 bases matching TRBD2. In germline, CDR1 is LNHNV, CDR2 YYDKDF (reference sequence). The CDR3 spans 15 residues.

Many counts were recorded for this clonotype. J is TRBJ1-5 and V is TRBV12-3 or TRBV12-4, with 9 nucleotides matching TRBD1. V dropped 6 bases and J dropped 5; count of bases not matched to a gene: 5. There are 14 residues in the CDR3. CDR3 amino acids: CASSNRGLDQPQHF. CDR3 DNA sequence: TGTGCCAGCAGCAACAGGGGGCTTGATCAGCCCCAGCATTTT.

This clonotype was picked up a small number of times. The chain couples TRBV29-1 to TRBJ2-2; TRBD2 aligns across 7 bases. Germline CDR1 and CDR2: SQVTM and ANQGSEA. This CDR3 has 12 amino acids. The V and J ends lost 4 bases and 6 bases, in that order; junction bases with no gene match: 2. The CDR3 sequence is CSVGAGAGELFF. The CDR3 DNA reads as TGCAGCGTTGGCGCGGGGGCCGGGGAGCTGTTTTTT.

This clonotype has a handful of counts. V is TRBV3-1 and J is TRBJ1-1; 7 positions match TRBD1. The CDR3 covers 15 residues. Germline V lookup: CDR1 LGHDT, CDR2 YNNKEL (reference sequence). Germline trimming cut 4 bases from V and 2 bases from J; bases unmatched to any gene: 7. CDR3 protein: CASSLPGQINTEAFF. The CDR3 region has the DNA TGTGCCAGCAGCCTACCGGGACAGATAAACACTGAAGCTTTCTTT.

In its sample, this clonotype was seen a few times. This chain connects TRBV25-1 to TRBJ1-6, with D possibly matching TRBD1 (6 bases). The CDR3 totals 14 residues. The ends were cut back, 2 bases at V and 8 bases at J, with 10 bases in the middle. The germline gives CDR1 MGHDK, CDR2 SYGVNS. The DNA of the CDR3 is TGTGCCAGCAGTGAAGGGCAGGGGTATTCACCCCTCCACTTT. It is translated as CASSEGQGYSPLHF.

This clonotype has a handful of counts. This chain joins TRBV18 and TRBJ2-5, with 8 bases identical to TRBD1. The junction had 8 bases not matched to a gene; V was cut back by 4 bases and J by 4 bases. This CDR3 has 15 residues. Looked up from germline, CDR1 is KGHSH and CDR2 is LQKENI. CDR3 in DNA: TGTGCCAGCTCACTAGGACAGGGAGGCGTAGAGACCCAGTACTTC. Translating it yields CASSLGQGGVETQYF.

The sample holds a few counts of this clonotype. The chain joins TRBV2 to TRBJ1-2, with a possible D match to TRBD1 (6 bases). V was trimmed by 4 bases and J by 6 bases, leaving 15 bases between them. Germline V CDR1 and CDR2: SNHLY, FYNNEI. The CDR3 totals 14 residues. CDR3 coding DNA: TGTGCCAGCAGTGGGGGGGCAGGTGGTGATGGCTACACCTTC. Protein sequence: CASSGGAGGDGYTF. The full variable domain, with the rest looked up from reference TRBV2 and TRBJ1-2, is EPEVTQTPSHQVTQMGQEVILRCVPISNHLYFYWYRQILGQKVEFLVSFYNNEISEKSEIFDDQFSVERPDGSNFTLKIRSTKLEDSAMYFCASSGGAGGDGYTFGSGTRLTVV.

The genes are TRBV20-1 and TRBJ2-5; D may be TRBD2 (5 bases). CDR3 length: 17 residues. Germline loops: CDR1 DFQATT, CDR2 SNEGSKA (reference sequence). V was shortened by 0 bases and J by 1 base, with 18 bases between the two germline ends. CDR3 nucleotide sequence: TGCAGTGCTAGAGATCTGCGGCGCGGGTTCCTCCAAGAGACCCAGTACTTC. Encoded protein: CSARDLRRGFLQETQYF.

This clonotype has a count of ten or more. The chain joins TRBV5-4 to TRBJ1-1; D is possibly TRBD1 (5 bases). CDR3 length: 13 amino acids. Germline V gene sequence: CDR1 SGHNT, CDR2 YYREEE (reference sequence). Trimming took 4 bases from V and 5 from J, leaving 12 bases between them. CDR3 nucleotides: TGTGCCAGCAGCCCCAGGGAGGGGACTGAAGCTTTCTTT. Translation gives CASSPREGTEAFF.

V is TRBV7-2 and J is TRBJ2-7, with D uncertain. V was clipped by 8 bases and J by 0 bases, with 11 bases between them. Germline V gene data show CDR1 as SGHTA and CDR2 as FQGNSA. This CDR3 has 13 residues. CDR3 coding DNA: TGTGCCAGCCGGCAGTCGAGCTCCTACGAGCAGTACTTC. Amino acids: CASRQSSSYEQYF.